This TCR beta chain was recovered during a study of PD-L1 blockade in urothelial cancer. Turning to the study itself: About 85% of the roughly 30 patients were males with bladder-origin urothelial cancer. Blood analysis was done at 3 weeks (second dose) and 6 weeks after treatment began.

Only in-frame clones appear in the TCRdb table, and some are missing; sequencing was by immunoSEQ multiplex PCR. This table has approximately 71,000 clones, roughly 84% appearing once. V was clipped by 4 bases and J by 0 bases; unmatched bases: 3. Germline V lookup: CDR1 KGHSH, CDR2 LQKENI. The CDR3 extends over 15 amino acids. As for this clone: Its antigen is as yet unknown.

Noted time point: pretreatment peripheral blood. Each patient gave between 1 and 8 samples, pretreatment and on-treatment. General study results and limits: Pretreatment clonality of the blood TCR repertoire below the median was predictive of superior survival.

This chain joins TRBV18 and TRBJ2-3; 8 nucleotides line up with TRBD1. The input for sequencing was PBMCs, taken around atezolizumab (anti-PD-L1) treatment. The receptor was derived from a woman between 65 and 79 years old with urothelial cancer. This chain's CDR3 is CASSQGQASTDTQYF. CDR3 sequence (DNA): TGTGCCAGCTCACAGGGACAGGCTAGCACAGATACGCAGTATTTT.